This TCR beta chain was observed in a study of cytomegalovirus exposure and HLA in healthy donors. About the study: Most genotyped donors, 81% of around 370, had Caucasian-associated genetic ancestry.

PCR employed 60 Vbeta and 13 Jbeta primers. The protocol was immunoSEQ multiplex PCR, while the TCRdb copy is restricted to in-frame clones and leaves out a portion. This sample carries about 39,000 clones, with 4% going to the ten biggest clones. Turning to this clone: Its antigen is undetermined.

General study points: Some TCR beta chains (more than 150 of them) were listed as cytomegalovirus-associated. Across donors, sequencing depth was assumed by presence/absence analyses to be roughly uniform. Earlier analysis looked at TCR beta V segments, and most were productive about 90% or about 30% of the time.

Germline V gene data show CDR1 as SNHLY and CDR2 as FYNNEI. The CDR3 runs to 14 residues. V lost 7 bases, J lost 0 bases, and 13 bases lay in between. The sequence derives from a male donor in good health and CMV-seronegative. The sample taken for sequencing was PBMCs. V and J are TRBV2 and TRBJ2-7; perhaps TRBD1 as D (6 bases). The CDR3: CASNPGHLSYEQYF. CDR3 sequence (DNA): TGTGCCAGCAACCCGGGACACCTCTCCTACGAGCAGTACTTC.